The 12 T cell receptor beta chains given below trace back to one sample, sequenced in a study of post-analysis software for immune sequencing data. Study-level findings and limits: In patients, 4 to 6 TRBV segments were more frequent than in controls, with TRBV5-6, TRBV5-1 and TRBV20-1 among them.

Unique molecular identifiers were present in the TCR beta cDNA libraries. TCRdb used MiXCR to reprocess the PCR reads, holding one entry per CDR3 protein. The sample has about 570,000 distinct CDR3 sequences; under 40% are singletons. No cognate antigen is known for these TCRs. Sequences were obtained from blood. All receptors come from a girl aged 2 to 17 with multiple sclerosis.

The rearrangement links TRBV3-1 to TRBJ2-5; D perhaps matches TRBD2 (5 bases). Germline V lookup: CDR1 LGHDT, CDR2 YNNKEL (reference sequence). The length of the CDR3 is 17 residues. Trimming removed 1 base from V and 1 base from J, with 16 bases in between. Here the CDR3 reads CASSQALVSDTQETQYF. The DNA for the CDR3 is TGTGCCAGCAGCCAAGCTCTTGTTAGCGACACCCAAGAGACCCAGTACTTC.

This clonotype was observed a handful of times. This chain uses TRBV6-5 with TRBJ2-5; 8 nucleotides align to TRBD2. This CDR3 has 14 amino acids. Germline CDR1 reads MNHEY; CDR2 reads SVGAGI. The V and J ends lost 7 bases and 5 bases, in that order; junction bases with no gene match: 9. CDR3 in DNA: TGTGCCAGCATGCGGGGGGCCTTTGGGGAGACCCAGTACTTC. Encoded protein: CASMRGAFGETQYF.

J is TRBJ1-2 and V is TRBV2, with TRBD1 matching 8 bases. The CDR3 consists of 12 residues. The V gene end was trimmed by 8 bases and the J gene end by 8 bases; junction bases not matched to a gene: 7. The germline V gene encodes CDR1 SNHLY and CDR2 FYNNEI. CDR3 nucleotide sequence: TGTGCCAGCTTACTGACAGGGGTCGGCTACACCTTC. Amino acids: CASLLTGVGYTF.

The rearrangement joins TRBV5-6 to TRBJ2-1; 13 nucleotides line up with TRBD2. Germline assignment: CDR1 SGHDT and CDR2 YYEEEE. Germline trimming cut 3 bases from V and 4 bases from J; bases unmatched to any gene: 4. The CDR3 runs 16 residues. CDR3 sequence (DNA): TGTGCCAGCAGCTCGGGACTAGCGGGAAGATACAATGAGCAGTTCTTC. This sequence encodes CASSSGLAGRYNEQFF.

The V and J genes are TRBV24-1 and TRBJ1-4; possible D gene TRBD1, 5 bases. There are 13 residues in the CDR3. V lost 3 bases and J 8 bases, leaving 9 bases between the germline ends. The germline V gene has CDR1 KGHDR and CDR2 SFDVKD. DNA of the CDR3: TGTGCCACCAGTGATGAGGCAGGGGAAAAACTGTTTTTT. As protein: CATSDEAGEKLFF.

The sample holds a few counts of this clonotype. The chain joins TRBV4-2 to TRBJ2-3; no reliable D call. V was shortened by 0 bases and J by 2 bases, with 15 bases between the two germline ends. This CDR3 spans 17 amino acids. The germline V gene encodes CDR1 LGHNA and CDR2 YNFKEQ. This chain's CDR3 is CASSQDRIVQSTDTQYF. CDR3 sequence (DNA): TGTGCCAGCAGCCAAGATCGCATCGTACAATCCACAGATACGCAGTATTTT.

V is TRBV12-3 or TRBV12-4 and J is TRBJ2-1; the match to TRBD1 covers 7 bases. This CDR3 has 14 residues. J gave up 6 bases and V 6 bases, and 8 bases lay outside the gene matches. This CDR3 reads CASSSRQGTNEQFF. DNA for the CDR3: TGTGCCAGCAGCTCGAGACAGGGTACCAATGAGCAGTTCTTC.

This clonotype was counted only a few times. The chain carries TRBV4-2 and TRBJ2-5; 10 bases fit TRBD1. The CDR3 sequence is 15 residues long. CDR1 is LGHNA, CDR2 YNFKEQ, per germline. V was clipped by 3 bases and J by 2 bases; unmatched bases: 3. The CDR3 sequence: CASSQEGQGQETQYF. The CDR3 DNA reads TGTGCCAGCAGCCAGGAGGGACAGGGGCAAGAGACCCAGTACTTC.

In its sample, this clonotype was seen a few times. This rearrangement joins TRBV6-1 to TRBJ2-5, with D maybe TRBD2 (6 bases). Trimming removed 3 bases from V and 2 bases from J, with 13 bases in between. Germline V gene sequence: CDR1 MNHNS, CDR2 SASEGT. The CDR3 runs 15 residues. The CDR3 reads CASSDGRGIQETQYF. The DNA for the CDR3 is TGTGCCAGCAGTGATGGGCGGGGTATACAAGAGACCCAGTACTTC.

A note on this clonotype: One junction end disagrees with the germline gene, perhaps due to a read error. The V gene is TRBV2, the J gene TRBJ2-7, with TRBD1 matching 7 bases. The CDR3 contains 15 residues. Germline lookup yields CDR1 SNHLY and CDR2 FYNNEI. CDR3 bases: TGTGCCAACAGTGACGGGCCAGGGGGCTCCTACGAGCAGTACTTC. Its protein is CANSDGPGGSYEQYF. The complete variable domain, with remaining parts taken from reference TRBV2 and TRBJ2-7, reads EPEVTQTPSHQVTQMGQEVILRCVPISNHLYFYWYRQILGQKVEFLVSFYNNEISEKSEIFDDQFSVERPDGSNFTLKIRSTKLEDSAMYFCANSDGPGGSYEQYFGPGTRLTVT.

The chain employs TRBV9 and TRBJ1-1, with 12 bases fitting TRBD1. V shed 2 bases and J 1 base; nucleotides not matched to a gene: 3. This CDR3 is built from 16 residues. Germline V gives CDR1 SGDLS, CDR2 YYNGEE. The CDR3 here is CASSVGQGAENTEAFF. The CDR3 DNA reads as TGTGCCAGCAGCGTGGGACAGGGGGCAGAGAACACTGAAGCTTTCTTT.

CDR3 bases: TGCAGCGTTGCTTCAGGGGGCGGAACTGAAGCTTTCTTT. Residues: CSVASGGGTEAFF. The gene calls are TRBV29-1 and TRBJ1-1, with 8 bases matching TRBD1. J gave up 5 bases and V 4 bases, and 6 bases lay outside the gene matches. Germline CDR1 and CDR2: SQVTM and ANQGSEA. This CDR3 contains 13 residues.